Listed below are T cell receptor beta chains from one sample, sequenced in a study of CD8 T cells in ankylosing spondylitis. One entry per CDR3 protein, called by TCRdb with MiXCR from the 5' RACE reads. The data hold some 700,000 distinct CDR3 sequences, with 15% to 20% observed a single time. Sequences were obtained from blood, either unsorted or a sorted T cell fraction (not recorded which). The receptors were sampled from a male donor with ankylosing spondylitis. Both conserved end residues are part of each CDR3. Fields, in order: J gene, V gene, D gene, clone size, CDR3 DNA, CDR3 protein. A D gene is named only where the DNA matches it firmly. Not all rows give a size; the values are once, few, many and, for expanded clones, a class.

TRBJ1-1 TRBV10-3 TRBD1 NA TGTGCCATCAGGCAGGGGGTCGGCACTGAAGCTTTCTTT CAIRQGVGTEAFF
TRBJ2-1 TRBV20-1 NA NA TGCAGTGCTAGAGATCGGTCGATCCAGGCTTACAATGAGCAGTTCTTC CSARDRSIQAYNEQFF
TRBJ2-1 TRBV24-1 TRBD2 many TGTGCCACCAGTGATTCCTCGGGAGGGCCCAATGAGCAGTTCTTC CATSDSSGGPNEQFF
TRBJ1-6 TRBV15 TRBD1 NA TGTGCCACCAGCATCTCGCGGACCGGGACAGGGTATTCACCCCTCCACTTT CATSISRTGTGYSPLHF
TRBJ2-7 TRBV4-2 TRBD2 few TGTGCCAGCAGCCAAGAGGCTAGCGGGGGGCCCAGCTCCTACGAGCAGTACTTC CASSQEASGGPSSYEQYF
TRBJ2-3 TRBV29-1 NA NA TGCAGCGTTGAAAGGGTAAAAGCGGAGAGCACAGATACGCAGTATTTT CSVERVKAESTDTQYF
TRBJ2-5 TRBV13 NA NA TGTGCCAGCAGCATAGGGGACACATTCTACCAAGAGACCCAGTACTTC CASSIGDTFYQETQYF
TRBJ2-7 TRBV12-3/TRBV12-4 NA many TGTGCCAGCAGCTTAGGCGGGCCCTACGAGCAGTACTTC CASSLGGPYEQYF
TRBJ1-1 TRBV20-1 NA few TGCAGTGCTACTACAAGGATGAACACTGAAGCTTTCTTT CSATTRMNTEAFF
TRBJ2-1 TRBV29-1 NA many TGCAGCGTTTACTCCCACAATGAGCAGTTCTTC CSVYSHNEQFF
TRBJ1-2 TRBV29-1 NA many TGCAGCGTCGGCCAGGGCTATGGCTACACCTTC CSVGQGYGYTF
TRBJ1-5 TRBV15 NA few TGTGCCACCAGCGGAGGAGCGGGCAGGGACTGGAATAGCAATCAGCCCCAGCATTTT CATSGGAGRDWNSNQPQHF
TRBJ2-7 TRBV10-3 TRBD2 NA TGTGCCATCAGTGGGGGGCCGGCGGGGGGGCCCTACGAGCAGTACTTC CAISGGPAGGPYEQYF
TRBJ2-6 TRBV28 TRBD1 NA TGTGCCAGCAGTTTTAGGGGGACAGGGTTGACTTCTGGGGCCAACGTCCTGACTTTC CASSFRGTGLTSGANVLTF
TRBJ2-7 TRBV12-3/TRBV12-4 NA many TGTGCCAGCAGCTTAGACTACTTCTACGAGCAGTACTTC CASSLDYFYEQYF
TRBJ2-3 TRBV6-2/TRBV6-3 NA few TGTGCCAGCAGTTACTCGGGACCTACGGCAGATACGCAGTATTTT CASSYSGPTADTQYF
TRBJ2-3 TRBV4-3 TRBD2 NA TGCGCCAGCAGCAGGAGACTAGCGGGCACAGATACGCAGTATTTT CASSRRLAGTDTQYF
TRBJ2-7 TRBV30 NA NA TGTGCCTGGAGAGCTATTACGGGGTACGAGCAGTACTTC CAWRAITGYEQYF
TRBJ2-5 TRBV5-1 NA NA TGCGCCAGCAGAAAAGACCCAACAGAGACCCAGTACTTC CASRKDPTETQYF
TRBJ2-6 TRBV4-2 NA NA TGTGCCAGCAGCCCGGTCGGCTCTGGGGCCAACGTCCTGACTTTC CASSPVGSGANVLTF
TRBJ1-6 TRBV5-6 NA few TGTGCCAGCAGCTTGGAACCGGGACCGAATTCACCCCTCCACTTT CASSLEPGPNSPLHF
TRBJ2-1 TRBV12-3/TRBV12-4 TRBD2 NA TGTGCCAGCACCCCGGGCCGAAGCGGGAGCTCCTACAATGAGCAGTTCTTC CASTPGRSGSSYNEQFF
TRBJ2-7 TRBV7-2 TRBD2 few TGTGCCAGCAGCTTAGTCTCGGGACTAGCGGGATCCTACGAGCAGTACTTC CASSLVSGLAGSYEQYF
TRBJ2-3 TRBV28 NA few TGTGCCAGCAGTTTATATGGAACAGGAAGCACAGATACGCAGTATTTT CASSLYGTGSTDTQYF